This is a list of T cell receptor beta chains from one sample in a study of CD8 T cells in Susac syndrome. TCRdb fed the immunoSEQ multiplex PCR reads into MiXCR, producing one record per CDR3 protein. The data hold about 25,000 distinct CDR3 sequences, with around 95% observed a single time. Sequenced: CD8+ T cells from PBMCs. These receptors were obtained from a human donor in good health. Each CDR3 is given with its conserved first and last residue. Not every row has a clone size; where given, it reads once, few, many or a size class.

TRBV7-9	once	TRBJ1-1	CASSSTGENTEAFF
TRBV4-3	-	TRBJ2-2	CASSQDTMTWTGELFF
TRBV12-3/TRBV12-4	once	TRBJ1-2	CASSYPGLRDYTF
TRBV4-3	-	TRBJ2-1	CASSQDSVNEQFF
TRBV7-6	-	TRBJ2-7	CASGPERRTYEQYF
TRBV5-4	-	TRBJ2-1	CASSFQLAPGEQFF
TRBV20-1	once	TRBJ2-2	CSARAGTANTGELFF
TRBV27	-	TRBJ1-6	CASRPGGGRSPLHF
TRBV27	-	TRBJ2-7	CASSLYEGSPSHEQYF
TRBV19	-	TRBJ1-1	CASSFPQDEFTEAFF
TRBV14	-	TRBJ1-5	CASSQARNQPQHF
TRBV20-1	-	TRBJ2-5	CSATPDRVVLETQYF
TRBV6-2/TRBV6-3	-	TRBJ2-3	CASRLAGEADTQYF
TRBV9	-	TRBJ2-2	CASSPGTGGTGELFF
TRBV13	-	TRBJ1-1	CASSLGRKAFF
TRBV27	-	TRBJ2-7	CASRMGELAIGEQYF
TRBV7-9	-	TRBJ2-5	CASGAPSPKETQYF
TRBV7-9	-	TRBJ1-5	CASSYSIGNQPQHF
TRBV4-3	-	TRBJ2-1	CASSQDLSTYNEQFF
TRBV7-2	-	TRBJ2-7	CASSISGGIYEQYF
TRBV6-1	-	TRBJ2-5	CASLEDGGETQYF
TRBV19	-	TRBJ1-2	CAKARVYWDRANSEGYTF
TRBV19	-	TRBJ2-5	CASSMGDNQETQYF
TRBV7-9	once	TRBJ1-2	CASSPVGRVNYGYTF
TRBV7-9	-	TRBJ1-2	CASSLGGGDGYTF
TRBV7-2	-	TRBJ2-3	CASSLRMGGSTDTQYF
TRBV5-6	-	TRBJ1-4	CASTFEGEKLFF
TRBV20-1	once	TRBJ1-2	CSARAEGSYGYTF
TRBV5-1	-	TRBJ1-1	CASSLAGWEAFF
TRBV6-5	-	TRBJ1-2	CASSYGEGTVMDGYTF
TRBV5-6	-	TRBJ2-1	CASSFQGVGYNEQFF
TRBV19	-	TRBJ1-5	CASSIVLQDTSYSNQPQHF
TRBV27	-	TRBJ1-5	CASSWTGNQPQHF
TRBV7-8	-	TRBJ1-4	CASSPQSGTGGREKLFF
TRBV7-6	-	TRBJ2-3	CASSLVGSTDTQYF
TRBV27	-	TRBJ2-7	CASRMSREEQYF
TRBV5-6	-	TRBJ1-1	CASSLALMGTEAFF
TRBV5-4	-	TRBJ2-3	CASRLTSGEFPDTQYF
TRBV5-6	once	TRBJ2-2	CASSLGGLTGELFF
TRBV14	-	TRBJ2-1	CASSRGTSSYNEQFF
TRBV6-5	-	TRBJ1-5	CASGTGAQPQHF